A single sample is the source of the 27 T cell receptor beta chains below, sequenced in a study of blood T cells in healthy people across ages. Next came a second PCR, run for about 7 to 12 cycles, which used a sample-barcoded 5' primer along with a J-beta primer mix. TCRdb re-called the 5' RACE reads with MiXCR, one entry per CDR3 protein. Of about 1.4 million distinct CDR3 sequences in the sample, approximately 59% are singletons; the top ten hold 6.5% to 8.5%. Sequenced input: blood. The receptors shown here come from a man in his late teens or twenties in good health.

J is TRBJ1-2 and V is TRBV27, with D possibly TRBD1 on 6 matching bases. V dropped 8 bases and J dropped 4 bases, with 14 bases sitting between them. Germline V lookup: CDR1 MNHEY, CDR2 SMNVEV (reference sequence). CDR3 size: 13 residues. This CDR3 is CASGQGSGYGYTF. DNA for the CDR3: TGTGCCAGCGGTCAGGGGTCGGGCTATGGCTACACCTTC.

This chain uses TRBV20-1 with TRBJ2-1, with TRBD2 matching over 9 bases. This CDR3 is built from 15 residues. V was clipped by 0 bases and J by 5 bases; unmatched bases: 5. CDR1 is DFQATT, CDR2 SNEGSKA, per germline (reference sequence). CDR3 DNA: TGCAGTGCTAGAGAAACTAGCGGGTTCAACAATGAGCAGTTCTTC. It is translated as CSARETSGFNNEQFF.

The V gene is TRBV5-1, the J gene TRBJ2-7; the D call may be TRBD1 or TRBD2 (5 bases each). In germline, CDR1 is SGHRS, CDR2 YFSETQ. V shed 7 bases and J shed 5 bases, with 19 bases lying between them. This CDR3 has 14 residues. DNA of the CDR3: TGCGCCAGCGGAACAGGAGGATTTGAAAACGAGCAGTACTTC. It translates to CASGTGGFENEQYF.

The gene calls are TRBV4-1 and TRBJ2-7, with 7 nucleotides matching TRBD2. Germline CDR1 is MGHRA and CDR2 is YSYEKL. There are 15 residues in the CDR3. The junction had 6 bases not matched to a gene; V was cut back by 2 bases and J by 2 bases. The CDR3 nucleotides are TGCGCCAGCAGCCAACTAGCGGAGGCCGCCTACGAGCAGTACTTC. It encodes CASSQLAEAAYEQYF.

Only a few counts were recorded for this clonotype. The rearrangement uses TRBV6-5 and TRBJ2-5, with 9 nucleotides matching TRBD2. Per the germline V gene, CDR1 is MNHEY and CDR2 is SVGAGI. This CDR3 is built from 15 residues. The J segment lost 3 bases and the V segment lost 4 bases, leaving 6 bases of the junction unmatched. CDR3 sequence (DNA): TGTGCCAGCAGTTCCCCGAGACTAGCGGAAGAGACCCAGTACTTC. Its translation: CASSSPRLAEETQYF.

The chain couples TRBV4-1 to TRBJ2-1, with a possible D match to TRBD1 (6 bases). The CDR3 sequence is 16 residues long. CDR1 is MGHRA and CDR2 is YSYEKL in the germline V gene. Trimming left V 2 bases short and J 0 bases short, with 11 bases between. The CDR3 region is CASSQTGPPSYNEQFF. Here the CDR3 DNA reads TGCGCCAGCAGCCAAACAGGGCCTCCCTCCTACAATGAGCAGTTCTTC.

The gene calls are TRBV7-2 and TRBJ2-1; TRBD1 might be the D (6 bases). Germline V CDR1 and CDR2: SGHTA, FQGNSA. The CDR3 sequence is 14 residues long. Trimming stripped 5 bases from V and 3 bases from J, with 11 bases between. The CDR3 sequence: CASSPLRGYNEQFF. The CDR3 nucleotides are TGTGCCAGCAGCCCCCTCAGGGGCTACAATGAGCAGTTCTTC.

The rearrangement uses TRBV2 and TRBJ2-5; D gene uncertain. Germline V gene lookup returns CDR1 SNHLY and CDR2 FYNNEI. This CDR3 has 13 residues. V shed 4 bases and J shed 0 bases, with 6 bases lying between them. CDR3 nucleotides: TGTGCCAGCAGTGTGAGAGACCAAGAGACCCAGTACTTC. This sequence encodes CASSVRDQETQYF.

The chain employs TRBV4-2 and TRBJ2-7, with D uncertain. CDR1 and CDR2 (germline): LGHNA, YNFKEQ. The CDR3 consists of 14 residues. V was trimmed by 1 base and J by 0 bases, leaving 7 bases between them. CDR3 coding DNA: TGTGCCAGCAGCCAAGGAGACATCTCCTACGAGCAGTACTTC. Protein sequence: CASSQGDISYEQYF.

CDR3 bases: TGCGCCAGCAGCAATGCCGGGACTAAAAAATACGAGCAGTACTTC. Protein sequence: CASSNAGTKKYEQYF. The chain uses TRBV4-1 and TRBJ2-7; 7 nucleotides align to TRBD2. The V gene end was trimmed by 5 bases and the J gene end by 4 bases; junction bases not matched to a gene: 11. Germline values: CDR1 MGHRA, CDR2 YSYEKL. CDR3 size: 15 residues.

The chain carries TRBV27 and TRBJ2-7, with 11 bases lining up with TRBD2. This CDR3 contains 16 residues. Trimming removed 5 bases from V and 0 bases from J; junction bases left unmatched: 6. Germline assignment: CDR1 MNHEY and CDR2 SMNVEV (reference sequence). In DNA, the CDR3 is TGTGCCAGCAGTCAGATAGCGGGGGGGCCCTCCTACGAGCAGTACTTC. This codes for CASSQIAGGPSYEQYF.

The rearrangement joins TRBV29-1 to TRBJ2-7; tentatively, D is TRBD1 or TRBD2 (5 bases each). Germline CDR1 is SQVTM and CDR2 is ANQGSEA. Trimming stripped 7 bases from V and 6 bases from J, with 16 bases between. This CDR3 contains 12 residues. The CDR3 DNA reads as TGCAGCGGCGGCGTGGCAGGGACCGAGCAGTACTTC. This translates into CSGGVAGTEQYF.

The genes are TRBV20-1 and TRBJ2-4; 10 bases fit TRBD2. The DNA end is a closer match to TRBJ2-7, so the J assignment may be wrong. The CDR3 sequence is 14 residues long. The germline V gene encodes CDR1 DFQATT and CDR2 SNEGSKA (reference sequence). The CDR3: CSARVLAGPYEQYF. CDR3 nucleotide sequence: TGCAGTGCTAGAGTACTAGCGGGACCATACGAGCAGTACTTC.

The chain has TRBV20-1 and TRBJ2-3; 10 nucleotides align to TRBD2. The CDR3 covers 15 residues. V gave up 4 bases and J gave up 5 bases; unmatched junction bases: 9. Germline loops: CDR1 DFQATT, CDR2 SNEGSKA (reference sequence). The CDR3 nucleotides read TGCAGTGCTACCACCGGGACTAGCGTAAGAGATACGCAGTATTTT. Translation gives CSATTGTSVRDTQYF.

The chain carries TRBV4-2 and TRBJ2-7; D possibly corresponds to TRBD2 (5 bases). Germline values: CDR1 LGHNA, CDR2 YNFKEQ. The CDR3 covers 15 residues. V lost 4 bases to trimming and J lost 6 bases, with 19 bases between them. The CDR3, as DNA: TGTGCCAGCAGCCTTGCCACAAGCGGCCCGTTCGAGCAGTACTTC. Its translation: CASSLATSGPFEQYF.

This chain joins TRBV4-1 and TRBJ1-2, with D possibly TRBD1 on 6 matching bases. The CDR3 has 14 residues. V lost 3 bases, J lost 4 bases, and 12 bases lay in between. Germline CDR1 MGHRA, CDR2 YSYEKL. The CDR3 bases are TGCGCCAGCAGCCAGGAAACAGGGTTCTATGGCTACACCTTC. The encoded protein is CASSQETGFYGYTF.

In this sample, this clonotype turned up once. The CDR3 region is CSAMTPTYEQYF. The CDR3 DNA reads as TGCAGTGCTATGACTCCTACCTACGAGCAGTACTTC. This chain joins TRBV20-1 and TRBJ2-7; D uncertain. The CDR3 extends over 12 amino acids. Germline-derived CDR1 and CDR2 are DFQATT and SNEGSKA (reference sequence). Trimming stripped 4 bases from V and 2 bases from J, with 9 bases between.

This clonotype was seen only a few times. V is TRBV29-1 and J is TRBJ1-1; D is ambiguous. Trimming removed 4 bases at V and 8 bases at J, with 11 bases between. The CDR3 consists of 11 residues. The germline gives CDR1 SQVTM, CDR2 ANQGSEA. The DNA for the CDR3 is TGCAGCGTTGGGACCCCCCAGGAAGCTTTCTTT. Protein product: CSVGTPQEAFF.

This clonotype showed up just a few times. The genes are TRBV4-2 and TRBJ2-7; weak D call: TRBD1 (6 bases). The CDR3 totals 14 residues. The V gene lost 4 bases and the J gene lost 5 bases, with 15 bases spanning the gap. Looked up from germline, CDR1 is LGHNA and CDR2 is YNFKEQ. CDR3 residues: CASSPGQWVDEQYF. Here the CDR3 DNA reads TGTGCCAGCAGCCCTGGACAGTGGGTGGACGAGCAGTACTTC.

V gene TRBV3-1 combines with J gene TRBJ2-1; 9 positions agree with TRBD2. The ends lost 5 bases at V and 7 bases at J; junction bases unmatched: 6. The CDR3 extends over 14 amino acids. Germline loops: CDR1 LGHDT, CDR2 YNNKEL (reference sequence). The CDR3 coding sequence is TGTGCCAGCAGCACGGGACTAGCTGGAAATGAGCAGTTCTTC. This translates into CASSTGLAGNEQFF.

V is TRBV7-6 and J is TRBJ1-4; the D is unclear. Trimming cost V 11 bases and J 7 bases, with 2 bases left between them. Germline values: CDR1 SGHVS, CDR2 FNYEAQ. The CDR3 covers 8 residues. The CDR3 loop reads CAFEKLFF. The DNA for the CDR3 is TGTGCCTTTGAAAAACTGTTTTTT. Full variable domain (remainder filled in from reference TRBV7-6 and TRBJ1-4): GAGVSQSPRYKVTKRGQDVALRCDPISGHVSLYWYRQALGQGPEFLTYFNYEAQQDKSGLPNDRFSAERPEGSISTLTIQRTEQRDSAMYRCAFEKLFFGSGTQLSVL.

The chain combines TRBV30 with TRBJ2-7; 14 bases line up with TRBD2. CDR3 size: 16 residues. The germline CDR1 and CDR2 sequences are GTSNPN and SVGIG (reference sequence). V lost 3 bases to trimming and J lost 6 bases; unmatched junction nucleotides: 10. The DNA for the CDR3 is TGTGCCTGGAGCGGGACTAGCGGGAGTAGGGCCTTCGAGCAGTACTTC. Protein: CAWSGTSGSRAFEQYF. Based on the CDR3 plus reference TRBV30 and TRBJ2-7, the full variable domain is SQTIHQWPATLVQPVGSPLSLECTVEGTSNPNLYWYRQAAGRGLQLLFYSVGIGQISSEVPQNLSASRPQDRQFILSSKKLLLSDSGFYLCAWSGTSGSRAFEQYFGPGTRLTVT.

V is TRBV4-1 and J is TRBJ2-5; D uncertain. The CDR3 has 14 amino acids. V dropped 1 base and J dropped 5 bases, with 11 bases sitting between them. Germline loops: CDR1 MGHRA, CDR2 YSYEKL. CDR3 sequence (DNA): TGCGCCAGCAGCCAAGTAGCCTCCAGGGAGACCCAGTACTTC. Residues: CASSQVASRETQYF.

This clonotype came up once. In DNA, the CDR3 is TGCGCCAGCAGTTCTAGCGGCTCCCAAGAGACCCAGTACTTC. Its protein is CASSSSGSQETQYF. The gene calls are TRBV5-1 and TRBJ2-5, with 7 bases identical to TRBD2. The V gene end was trimmed by 5 bases and the J gene end by 1 base; junction bases not matched to a gene: 5. The CDR3 totals 14 residues. Germline V gene sequence: CDR1 SGHRS, CDR2 YFSETQ.

V usage is TRBV20-1 and J usage is TRBJ2-7, with 8 positions matching TRBD2. Per the germline V gene, CDR1 is DFQATT and CDR2 is SNEGSKA (reference sequence). There are 14 residues in the CDR3. The V segment lost 0 bases and the J segment 6 bases; nucleotides outside the gene matches: 7. The DNA for the CDR3 is TGCAGTGCTAGAGATCCCTCGGGGGGGCTCGAGCAGTACTTC. Protein product: CSARDPSGGLEQYF.

The V gene is TRBV30, the J gene TRBJ2-1; D not resolved. Germline loops: CDR1 GTSNPN, CDR2 SVGIG (reference sequence). CDR3 length: 14 amino acids. V was cut by 7 bases and J by 6 bases, with 19 bases left in between. The CDR3 DNA follows: TGTGCCTTTGGAGACGGCGCTGGGTCCAATGAGCAGTTCTTC. It specifies CAFGDGAGSNEQFF.

The chain carries TRBV20-1 and TRBJ1-6; D not certain. V lost 3 bases, J lost 10 bases, and 7 bases lay in between. Germline CDR1 DFQATT, CDR2 SNEGSKA (reference sequence). The CDR3 extends over 11 amino acids. The CDR3 reads CSASTGSPLHF. The CDR3 nucleotides are TGCAGTGCTAGTACTGGATCACCCCTCCACTTT.